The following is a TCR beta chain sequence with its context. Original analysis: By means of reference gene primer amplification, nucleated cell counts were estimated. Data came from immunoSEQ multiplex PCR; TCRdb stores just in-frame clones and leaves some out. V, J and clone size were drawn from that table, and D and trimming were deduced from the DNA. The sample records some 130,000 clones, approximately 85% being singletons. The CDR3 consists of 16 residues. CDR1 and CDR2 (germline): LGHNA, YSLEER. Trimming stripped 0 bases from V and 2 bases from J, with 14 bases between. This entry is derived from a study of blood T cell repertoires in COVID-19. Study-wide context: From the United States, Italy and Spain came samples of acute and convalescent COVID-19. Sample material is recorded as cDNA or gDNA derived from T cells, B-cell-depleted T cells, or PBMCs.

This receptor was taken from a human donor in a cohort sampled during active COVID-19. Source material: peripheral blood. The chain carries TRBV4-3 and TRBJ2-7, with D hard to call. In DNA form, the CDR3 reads TGCGCCAGCAGCCAAGATGGCCCAGGAAAGACCTACGAGCAGTACTTC. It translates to CASSQDGPGKTYEQYF.